The source of this T cell receptor beta chain is a study of T cell changes during pregnancy in multiple sclerosis (dated by TCRdb to the late 2010s). Regarding the complete study: In women with multiple sclerosis, the researchers looked at how the T cell repertoire shifted as pregnancy progressed.

The junction shows trimming of 0 bases on V and 2 bases on J, and the gene matches do not reach 3 bases of it. There are 15 amino acids in the CDR3, from cysteine to phenylalanine inclusive. Left in the record is the CDR3 DNA by itself, 45 bases read in frame from the first base. Sequences MNHNY (CDR1) and SVGAGI (CDR2) are obtained from the germline V gene (reference sequence). A remark on this clone: Its cognate antigen has yet to be identified. The input lacks base qualities; no much larger clone sits a single base away.

Library creation used the immunoSEQ multiplex PCR assay. The table was pulled from immuneACCESS by TCRdb, which kept in-frame rearrangements only. Such tables lose some clones; where checked, under half of the loss comes from unresolved V genes, and the rest has no known cause. The sample contains 73,000 or so clones, about 90% of them found a single time. The ten biggest clones cover 8% to 9.5% of the sample. The V and J segments used are TRBV6-6 and TRBJ2-5, with TRBD1 matching 7 junction bases. This specimen was peripheral blood, taken after pregnancy. This receptor was taken from a female donor in good health, enrolled as a control in a pregnancy study. The sequenced DNA is TGTGCCAGCAGTTACTCGGGGACAGTACAAGAGACCCAGTACTTC. It codes for CASSYSGTVQETQYF.